One sample yielded the 25 T cell receptor beta chains listed below, sequenced in a study of T cells in tuberculosis. Clones were sequenced by immunoSEQ multiplex PCR, and TCRdb holds only the in-frame ones, with some missing. The data hold some 30,000 clones, with approximately 94% observed a single time. Sequenced material: PBMCs. The receptors stem from a donor aged 5-35 years with latent tuberculosis or without tuberculosis infection.

V gene TRBV7-2 combines with J gene TRBJ2-7; D is unclear. The CDR3 loop spans 14 amino acids. In germline, CDR1 is SGHTA, CDR2 FQGNSA. Deletions cut 1 base from V and 0 bases from J, with 7 bases between. The CDR3 is CASSLVEASYEQYF. The CDR3 nucleotides are TGTGCCAGCAGCTTAGTAGAGGCCTCCTACGAGCAGTACTTC.

This rearrangement joins TRBV29-1 to TRBJ1-1; D is uncertain. CDR1 is SQVTM, CDR2 ANQGSEA, per germline. This CDR3 comprises 13 residues. V was clipped by 6 bases and J by 1 base, with 12 bases between them. The CDR3 DNA is TGCAGCGTAACCCCCTCGGGGAACACTGAAGCTTTCTTT. The encoded protein is CSVTPSGNTEAFF. The full variable domain, rest sourced from reference TRBV29-1 and TRBJ1-1, is SAVISQKPSRDICQRGTSLTIQCQVDSQVTMMFWYRQQPGQSLTLIATANQGSEATYESGFVIDKFPISRPNLTFSTLTVSNMSPEDSSIYLCSVTPSGNTEAFFGQGTRLTVV.

The J gene is TRBJ2-7, the V gene TRBV5-1, with TRBD1 matching 7 bases. This CDR3 contains 12 residues. V lost 5 bases and J lost 5; bases outside the gene matches: 4. Per germline, CDR1 SGHRS and CDR2 YFSETQ. The CDR3 DNA is TGCGCCAGCAGGACAGGGTCCAACGAGCAGTACTTC. Amino acid sequence: CASRTGSNEQYF.

CDR3 sequence (DNA): TGTGCCTGGGAGAGGACCGAGCGGGGCACCGGGGAGCTGTTTTTT. Translating gives CAWERTERGTGELFF. The chain recombines TRBV30 with TRBJ2-2; 7 bases map to TRBD2. After removal of 5 bases from V and 4 bases from J, the junction contained 10 bases not matched to a gene. The length of the CDR3 is 15 residues. Germline CDR1 GTSNPN, CDR2 SVGIG (reference sequence).

This chain links TRBV6-6 with TRBJ1-3; no reliable D call. The CDR3 length is 16 residues. Germline lookup yields CDR1 MNHNY and CDR2 SVGAGI (reference sequence). Deletions cut 1 base from V and 2 bases from J, with 12 bases between. In nucleotides, the CDR3 is TGTGCCAGCAGTTACTTCCCCACGGGAGCTGGAAACACCATATATTTT. Translating gives CASSYFPTGAGNTIYF.

The count of this clone is one. V and J are TRBV2 and TRBJ2-7, with D perhaps TRBD1 (6 bases). From germline, CDR1 is SNHLY and CDR2 FYNNEI. This CDR3 has 13 amino acids. Trimming shortened V by 6 bases and J by 3 bases, and 12 bases separated the two germline ends. The CDR3 DNA is TGTGCCAGCAGCAGGGGTTTTCTCTACGAGCAGTACTTC. Translated, it gives CASSRGFLYEQYF.

This sequence joins TRBV4-3 and TRBJ2-5; the D gene is possibly TRBD1 (6 bases). Germline V gene sequence: CDR1 LGHNA, CDR2 YSLEER. CDR3 length: 17 amino acids. V was cut by 5 bases and J by 1 base, with 20 bases left in between. The CDR3 is CASSKHHRESAQETQYF. As DNA, the CDR3 is TGCGCCAGCAGCAAGCACCACAGGGAATCGGCCCAAGAGACCCAGTACTTC.

The chain is built from TRBV5-1 and TRBJ2-3; 9 bases are a match to TRBD2. Germline V lookup: CDR1 SGHRS, CDR2 YFSETQ. The CDR3 runs to 16 residues. With V trimmed by 4 bases and J by 6 bases, 12 bases remained unmatched. The CDR3 loop reads CASSGLAGAPTDTQYF. The CDR3 DNA sequence: TGCGCCAGCAGCGGTTTAGCGGGAGCGCCAACCGATACGCAGTATTTT.

This chain uses TRBV15 with TRBJ1-4; D is ambiguous. The V end was cut by 1 base, the J end by 8 bases, with 5 bases between. From germline, CDR1 is LNHNV and CDR2 YYDKDF (reference sequence). The CDR3 runs to 12 residues. Here the CDR3 reads CATSRGGEKLFF. The CDR3, as DNA: TGTGCCACCAGCAGAGGCGGGGAAAAACTGTTTTTT.

This chain uses TRBV18 with TRBJ2-5; a possible D gene is TRBD2 (7 bases). Trimming stripped 6 bases from V and 2 bases from J, with 13 bases between. The CDR3 runs to 14 residues. Germline CDR1 is KGHSH and CDR2 is LQKENI. CDR3 in DNA: TGTGCCAGCTCCGGCGAGGGGGGGCAAGAGACCCAGTACTTC. Its protein is CASSGEGGQETQYF. Full variable domain (missing parts from reference TRBV18 and TRBJ2-5): NAGVMQNPRHLVRRRGQEARLRCSPMKGHSHVYWYRQLPEEGLKFMVYLQKENIIDESGMPKERFSAEFPKEGPSILRIQQVVRGDSAAYFCASSGEGGQETQYFGPGTRLLVL.

This clone was picked up one time. One end of the junction varies from germline; a read error may be responsible. The V gene is TRBV10-3, the J gene TRBJ1-1, with a possible D match to TRBD1 (6 bases). Germline values: CDR1 ENHRY, CDR2 SYGVKD. The CDR3 is made up of 15 amino acids. The CDR3 sequence: CATSRTDSMNTEAFF. CDR3 in DNA: TGTGCCACCAGTAGGACAGACTCCATGAACACTGAAGCTTTCTTT.

The gene calls are TRBV14 and TRBJ2-1; 11 positions match TRBD2. Trimming removed 0 bases from V and 12 bases from J; junction bases left unmatched: 10. Looked up from germline, CDR1 is SGHDN and CDR2 is FVKESK. The CDR3 extends over 16 amino acids. The CDR3 is CASSQDQVAGGLVQFF. The DNA of the CDR3 is TGTGCCAGCAGCCAAGATCAAGTAGCGGGAGGGCTGGTGCAGTTCTTC.

This clone has more than one count but fewer than ten. The rearrangement links TRBV7-3 to TRBJ2-7; TRBD2 agrees at 11 bases. The CDR3 is 15 amino acids. CDR1 and CDR2 from the germline V gene are SGHTA and FQGTGA. J lost 5 bases, V lost 5 bases, and 8 bases had no gene match. DNA for the CDR3: TGTGCCAGCAGCCCGGGACTAGCGGAGGGGGACGAGCAGTACTTC. This encodes CASSPGLAEGDEQYF.

The rearrangement uses TRBV7-8 and TRBJ1-5, with D tentatively TRBD1 (5 bases). CDR1 SGHVS and CDR2 FQNEAQ come from the germline V gene. The CDR3 has 16 residues. Trimming pared 2 bases from V and 2 bases from J, leaving 13 bases between. The CDR3 region is CASSLRVGRGNQPQHF. CDR3 coding DNA: TGTGCCAGCAGCTTAAGAGTGGGGCGAGGCAATCAGCCCCAGCATTTT. The entire variable domain, with the rest obtained from reference TRBV7-8 and TRBJ1-5, is as follows: GAGVSQSPRYKVAKRGQDVALRCDPISGHVSLFWYQQALGQGPEFLTYFQNEAQLDKSGLPSDRFFAERPEGSVSTLKIQRTQQEDSAVYLCASSLRVGRGNQPQHFGDGTRLSIL.

In this sample, this clone turned up once. The V and J genes are TRBV11-2 and TRBJ2-1; possible D gene TRBD1, 5 bases. Per germline, CDR1 SGHAT and CDR2 FQNNGV. This CDR3 is built from 15 residues. V lost 0 bases and J 3 bases, leaving 9 bases between the germline ends. DNA of the CDR3: TGTGCCAGCAGCTTAGAGTGGGGCTTCTACAATGAGCAGTTCTTC. Its translation is CASSLEWGFYNEQFF.

The chain employs TRBV9 and TRBJ2-3; TRBD2 aligns across 10 bases. Losses at the gene ends were 3 bases for V and 0 bases for J; bases not matched to a gene: 10. The CDR3 spans 18 residues. Germline V lookup: CDR1 SGDLS, CDR2 YYNGEE. The CDR3 protein is CASSARGLAGASTDTQYF. CDR3 DNA sequence: TGTGCCAGCAGCGCGAGGGGTCTAGCGGGAGCTAGCACAGATACGCAGTATTTT. Full variable domain (outside the CDR3, taken from reference TRBV9 and TRBJ2-3): DSGVTQTPKHLITATGQRVTLRCSPRSGDLSVYWYQQSLDQGLQFLIQYYNGEERAKGNILERFSAQQFPDLHSELNLSSLELGDSALYFCASSARGLAGASTDTQYFGPGTRLTVL.

This chain joins TRBV11-2 and TRBJ2-5, with 7 positions matching TRBD2. Trimming took 3 bases from V and 3 from J; bases not matched to a gene: 4. The CDR3 is 14 amino acids. From germline, CDR1 is SGHAT and CDR2 FQNNGV. The CDR3 nucleotides read TGTGCCAGCAGCTTTGATCGGGGGGAAGAGACCCAGTACTTC. It translates to CASSFDRGEETQYF.

This rearrangement joins TRBV6-5 to TRBJ2-5, with 10 positions matching TRBD1. The CDR3 runs to 14 residues. Germline V CDR1 and CDR2: MNHEY, SVGAGI. V dropped 2 bases and J dropped 5; count of bases not matched to a gene: 2. The DNA of the CDR3 is TGTGCCAGCAGTTACGAGGACAGGGGGGAGACCCAGTACTTC. Its translation: CASSYEDRGETQYF.

The chain joins TRBV4-2 to TRBJ2-3; TRBD2 matches at 13 bases. Germline values: CDR1 LGHNA, CDR2 YNFKEQ. This CDR3 is 13 amino acids long. V shed 4 bases, J shed 10 bases, and the junction held 2 bases outside the gene matches. CDR3 protein: CASSPTSGRAQYF. The CDR3 DNA reads as TGTGCCAGCAGCCCAACTAGCGGGAGGGCGCAGTATTTT.

The gene calls are TRBV18 and TRBJ2-1; D unclear. CDR3 length: 15 residues. V was cut by 2 bases and J by 7 bases, with 15 bases left in between. The germline V gene has CDR1 KGHSH and CDR2 LQKENI. The CDR3 DNA is TGTGCCAGCTCACCAGAAACCGCTAGAAGGAATGAGCAGTTCTTC. Its translation: CASSPETARRNEQFF. The whole variable domain, remainder taken from reference TRBV18 and TRBJ2-1, is NAGVMQNPRHLVRRRGQEARLRCSPMKGHSHVYWYRQLPEEGLKFMVYLQKENIIDESGMPKERFSAEFPKEGPSILRIQQVVRGDSAAYFCASSPETARRNEQFFGPGTRLTVL.

The rearrangement links TRBV4-1 to TRBJ2-7; D gene ambiguous. Germline CDR1 is MGHRA and CDR2 is YSYEKL. Between the trimmed V and J ends, which lost 0 bases and 1 base, there was a span of 10 bases. There are 15 residues in the CDR3. CDR3 DNA sequence: TGCGCCAGCAGCCAAGAGGTGTCTGCGTCCTACGAGCAGTACTTC. Its translation is CASSQEVSASYEQYF.

V usage is TRBV14 and J usage is TRBJ2-1, with TRBD2 matching over 11 bases. Germline CDR1 reads SGHDN; CDR2 reads FVKESK. V gave up 2 bases and J gave up 7 bases; unmatched junction bases: 13. The CDR3 has 18 residues. The CDR3 sequence is CASSQIRRPSGRLNEQFF. In nucleotides, the CDR3 is TGTGCCAGCAGCCAAATAAGACGTCCTAGCGGGAGGTTAAATGAGCAGTTCTTC.

The V call is TRBV27, the J call TRBJ2-1; 10 bases align to TRBD2. The V segment lost 4 bases and the J segment 3 bases; nucleotides outside the gene matches: 3. Germline CDR1 is MNHEY and CDR2 is SMNVEV (reference sequence). The CDR3 is 15 residues long. The CDR3 DNA reads TGTGCCAGCAGTTGGACTAGCGGTTACTACAATGAGCAGTTCTTC. Translated, it gives CASSWTSGYYNEQFF.

The count of this clone is one. The J gene is TRBJ1-4, the V gene TRBV6-6; TRBD1 might be the D (6 bases). Germline V gene data show CDR1 as MNHNY and CDR2 as SVGAGI (reference sequence). Trimming shortened V by 1 base and J by 7 bases, and 13 bases separated the two germline ends. The CDR3 sequence is 15 residues long. In nucleotides, the CDR3 is TGTGCCAGCAGTTACTTTGGACAGACGAGTGAAAAACTGTTTTTT. It encodes CASSYFGQTSEKLFF.

V and J are TRBV5-4 and TRBJ2-5; TRBD1 might be the D (5 bases). The germline V and J ends were trimmed by 0 bases and 2 bases, with 5 bases remaining between them. The CDR3 totals 13 residues. Germline-derived CDR1 and CDR2 are SGHNT and YYREEE (reference sequence). CDR3: CASSLGQQETQYF. The CDR3 DNA follows: TGTGCCAGCAGCTTGGGACAGCAAGAGACCCAGTACTTC.